These 24 T cell receptor beta chains came from one sample sequenced in a study of PD-1 blockade in classical Hodgkin lymphoma. Libraries were prepared by immunoSEQ multiplex PCR; TCRdb keeps only in-frame clonotypes and omits some of them. The profile shows around 44,000 clones, roughly nine tenths of them singletons. Each patient relapsed following autologous stem cell transplantation, and prior brentuximab vedotin exposure differed. This specimen was peripheral blood mononuclear cells (PBMCs), taken before the second cycle of nivolumab. These receptors originate from a human donor with classical Hodgkin lymphoma.

The rearrangement links TRBV7-2 to TRBJ1-2; 7 bases are a match to TRBD1. CDR3 length: 15 residues. J gave up 2 bases and V 2 bases, and 5 bases lay outside the gene matches. CDR1 and CDR2 (germline): SGHTA, FQGNSA. Here the CDR3 reads CASSLQPRGNYGYTF. CDR3 bases: TGTGCCAGCAGCTTACAACCCAGGGGGAACTATGGCTACACCTTC.

This chain links TRBV6-5 with TRBJ1-1; D is unresolved. Germline CDR1 is MNHEY and CDR2 is SVGAGI. Trimming cost V 1 base and J 4 bases, with 10 bases left between them. The CDR3 runs to 14 residues. In DNA, the CDR3 is TGTGCCAGCAGTTACTATGGGGTTGGCACTGAAGCTTTCTTT. Amino acids: CASSYYGVGTEAFF.

The gene calls are TRBV10-3 and TRBJ1-2, with D possibly matching TRBD1 (5 bases). Germline V gene data show CDR1 as ENHRY and CDR2 as SYGVKD. The CDR3 contains 14 residues. V was clipped by 5 bases and J by 4 bases, with 14 bases between them. In nucleotides, the CDR3 is TGTGCCATCAGTCAAGGGGTAACGCTCTATGGCTACACCTTC. It is translated as CAISQGVTLYGYTF.

The chain carries TRBV9 and TRBJ2-3; D gene uncertain. CDR3 size: 12 residues. Per germline, CDR1 SGDLS and CDR2 YYNGEE. Trimming cost V 2 bases and J 4 bases, with 5 bases left between them. For the CDR3, the DNA is TGTGCCAGCAGCGTCTCGGCAGATACGCAGTATTTT. Encoded protein: CASSVSADTQYF.

This clone came up once. J is TRBJ2-7 and V is TRBV11-2, with 7 bases that match TRBD1. CDR1 and CDR2 from the germline V gene are SGHAT and FQNNGV. V was pared by 5 bases and J by 2 bases, with 6 bases of the junction left unmatched. CDR3 length equals 14 residues. Here the CDR3 DNA reads TGTGCCAGCAGCCCCGGGACAGTTACCTACGAGCAGTACTTC. Amino acids: CASSPGTVTYEQYF.

The chain combines TRBV19 with TRBJ2-1; no firm D call. Deletions cut 5 bases from V and 10 bases from J, with 15 bases between. This CDR3 spans 13 amino acids. CDR1 is LNHDA, CDR2 SQIVND, per germline (reference sequence). As DNA, the CDR3 is TGTGCCAGTAGTCCCCAACGCGGCAGGGAGCAGTTCTTC. Its translation: CASSPQRGREQFF. The full variable domain, in which reference TRBV19 and TRBJ2-1 provide the parts outside the CDR3, is DGGITQSPKYLFRKEGQNVTLSCEQNLNHDAMYWYRQDPGQGLRLIYYSQIVNDFQKGDIAEGYSVSREKKESFPLTVTSAQKNPTAFYLCASSPQRGREQFFGPGTRLTVL.

This chain connects TRBV5-6 to TRBJ1-2, with a weak D call TRBD1 (6 bases). The CDR3 contains 17 residues. Germline CDR1 SGHDT, CDR2 YYEEEE. V was trimmed by 4 bases and J by 4 bases, leaving 23 bases between them. The CDR3 DNA reads TGTGCCAGCAGCGCGGCACCCGGACAGTTCAGCTCCTATGGCTACACCTTC. Translated, it gives CASSAAPGQFSSYGYTF.

This clone was counted between two and nine times. The V and J genes are TRBV19 and TRBJ2-7; D is uncertain. Germline assignment: CDR1 LNHDA and CDR2 SQIVND (reference sequence). Trimming pared 4 bases from V and 2 bases from J, leaving 9 bases between. CDR3 length equals 13 residues. CDR3: CASSRGRAYEQYF. Written as DNA, the CDR3 is TGTGCCAGTAGTAGAGGACGGGCCTACGAGCAGTACTTC.

This sequence joins TRBV9 and TRBJ2-1; D may be TRBD2 (6 bases). This CDR3 is 15 amino acids long. V lost 7 bases and J lost 0, with 14 bases in between. The germline gives CDR1 SGDLS, CDR2 YYNGEE. CDR3 coding DNA: TGTGCCAGCGGTTTCGGGGGTAGCTCCTACAATGAGCAGTTCTTC. Protein product: CASGFGGSSYNEQFF.

This clone was recorded a few times. The gene calls are TRBV6-1 and TRBJ1-1, with TRBD1 matching over 7 bases. The CDR3 consists of 15 residues. The V segment lost 4 bases and the J segment 6 bases; nucleotides outside the gene matches: 11. Germline values: CDR1 MNHNS, CDR2 SASEGT. The CDR3 sequence: CASSAKRNRGSEAFF. In nucleotides, the CDR3 is TGTGCCAGCAGTGCCAAACGAAACAGGGGATCTGAAGCTTTCTTT.

This chain links TRBV5-4 with TRBJ2-7, with a possible D match to TRBD2 (5 bases). V lost 2 bases to trimming and J lost 7 bases, with 19 bases between them. Per germline, CDR1 SGHNT and CDR2 YYREEE (reference sequence). This CDR3 has 15 residues. The CDR3 loop is CASSFAGAPSREQYF. DNA of the CDR3: TGTGCCAGCAGCTTTGCGGGCGCGCCCTCCAGGGAGCAGTACTTC.

This chain uses TRBV21-1 with TRBJ2-3; the table's D call, TRBD2, was not checked against the DNA. TRBV21-1 is reported as a pseudogene. This CDR3 region has 18 residues. Here the CDR3 reads CASIQEVSCGSSADTQYF. The CDR3 DNA reads as TGTGCCAGCATCCAGGAGGTCTCGTGCGGGAGTAGCGCAGATACGCAGTATTTT.

V is TRBV4-2 and J is TRBJ1-2; 7 positions match TRBD1. CDR3 length equals 14 residues. Germline CDR1 and CDR2: LGHNA and YNFKEQ. The V gene end was trimmed by 5 bases and the J gene end by 2 bases; junction bases not matched to a gene: 5. As DNA, the CDR3 is TGTGCCAGCAGCAACCGGGACAGCAACTATGGCTACACCTTC. Its translation is CASSNRDSNYGYTF.

The chain carries TRBV20-1 and TRBJ2-5, with D possibly TRBD1 on 6 matching bases. The CDR3 runs 11 residues. Germline V CDR1 and CDR2: DFQATT, SNEGSKA (reference sequence). V was trimmed by 6 bases and J by 3 bases, leaving 8 bases between them. CDR3 in amino acids: CSAYREETQYF. CDR3 sequence (DNA): TGCAGTGCATACAGGGAAGAGACCCAGTACTTC.

This clone has a handful of counts. The rearrangement joins TRBV7-3 to TRBJ2-7; D is perhaps TRBD2 (5 bases). This CDR3 region has 14 residues. V shed 5 bases and J shed 5 bases, with 16 bases lying between them. Germline lookup yields CDR1 SGHTA and CDR2 FQGTGA. The CDR3 spells CASSPTGFGHEQYF. The CDR3 DNA reads as TGTGCCAGCAGCCCTACGGGATTCGGTCACGAGCAGTACTTC. The complete variable domain, with remaining parts taken from reference TRBV7-3 and TRBJ2-7, reads GAGVSQTPSNKVTEKGKYVELRCDPISGHTALYWYRQSLGQGPEFLIYFQGTGAADDSGLPNDRFFAVRPEGSVSTLKIQRTERGDSAVYLCASSPTGFGHEQYFGPGTRLTVT.

Only one count was recorded for this clone. CDR3 nucleotides: TGTGCCAGCCTCAGGGGCAGAGCTTTTAACTATGGCTACACCTTC. Encoded protein: CASLRGRAFNYGYTF. The chain carries TRBV6-6 and TRBJ1-2; D might be TRBD1 (6 bases). This CDR3 spans 15 amino acids. The V gene's germline CDR1 is MNHNY and CDR2 SVGAGI (reference sequence). Trimming removed 8 bases from V and 1 base from J, with 17 bases in between.

The J gene is TRBJ2-5, the V gene TRBV7-9, with 10 bases that match TRBD1. Trimming took 5 bases from V and 5 from J; bases not matched to a gene: 8. Per the germline V gene, CDR1 is SEHNR and CDR2 is FQNEAQ (reference sequence). The CDR3 loop spans 15 amino acids. The CDR3 nucleotides are TGTGCCAGCAGCCCCCTGGGGACAGGGGTCGAGACCCAGTACTTC. Its protein product is CASSPLGTGVETQYF.

The chain carries TRBV14 and TRBJ2-7, with D possibly being TRBD2 (6 bases). Between the trimmed V and J ends, which lost 1 base and 10 bases, there was a span of 20 bases. CDR1 is SGHDN, CDR2 FVKESK, per germline. This CDR3 contains 15 residues. CDR3 sequence (DNA): TGTGCCAGCAGCCAAGGGACTACTACGAGCTTGGCTCAGTACTTC. Its translation: CASSQGTTTSLAQYF.

This clone has more than one count but fewer than ten. The rearrangement joins TRBV28 to TRBJ1-5, with TRBD1 matching over 9 bases. The germline V gene encodes CDR1 MDHEN and CDR2 SYDVKM. CDR3 size: 14 residues. The junction had 6 bases not matched to a gene; V was cut back by 6 bases and J by 6 bases. In DNA, the CDR3 is TGTGCCAGCAGCCCCGGGACAGGGCTTCAGCCCCAGCATTTT. This codes for CASSPGTGLQPQHF.

There are a few counts of this clone. This chain connects TRBV2 to TRBJ2-3, with D unresolved. V lost 1 base to trimming and J lost 1 base, with 6 bases between them. Germline V lookup: CDR1 SNHLY, CDR2 FYNNEI. This CDR3 has 14 residues. The chain's CDR3 is CASSEGIRTDTQYF. The CDR3 region has the DNA TGTGCCAGCAGTGAAGGGATACGCACAGATACGCAGTATTTT.

The rearrangement joins TRBV5-1 to TRBJ2-2, with D perhaps being TRBD1 or TRBD2 (5 bases each). V lost 4 bases to trimming and J lost 7 bases, with 23 bases between them. The CDR3 contains 17 residues. Germline V CDR1 and CDR2: SGHRS, YFSETQ. In nucleotides, the CDR3 is TGCGCCAGCAGCCCCCGCCTGGGACGAGAAGGAGGCGGGGAGCTGTTTTTT. Residues: CASSPRLGREGGGELFF. Together with reference TRBV5-1 and TRBJ2-2, the CDR3 gives the full variable domain: KAGVTQTPRYLIKTRGQQVTLSCSPISGHRSVSWYQQTPGQGLQFLFEYFSETQRNKGNFPGRFSGRQFSNSRSEMNVSTLELGDSALYLCASSPRLGREGGGELFFGEGSRLTVL.

The genes are TRBV7-9 and TRBJ2-1, with 8 bases lining up with TRBD2. CDR1 and CDR2 (germline): SEHNR, FQNEAQ (reference sequence). The ends lost 3 bases at V and 3 bases at J; junction bases unmatched: 4. The CDR3 runs 15 residues. The CDR3, as DNA: TGTGCCAGCAGCTTCGGGGGGGCCTTCTACAATGAGCAGTTCTTC. It codes for CASSFGGAFYNEQFF.

V gene TRBV19 combines with J gene TRBJ1-2; no firm D call. The CDR3 loop spans 14 amino acids. V lost 4 bases and J lost 5, with 14 bases in between. Germline V gene lookup returns CDR1 LNHDA and CDR2 SQIVND (reference sequence). CDR3: CASSSRRDAYGYTF. CDR3 nucleotides: TGTGCCAGTAGTAGTCGTAGGGATGCATATGGCTACACCTTC.

The genes are TRBV4-1 and TRBJ2-7; tentative D call: TRBD2 (6 bases). Germline V gene sequence: CDR1 MGHRA, CDR2 YSYEKL. CDR3 length: 17 residues. V lost 2 bases, J lost 4 bases, and 21 bases lay in between. In DNA form, the CDR3 reads TGCGCCAGCAGCCAAATCGGCGGGGCAGGAGTCATATACGAGCAGTACTTC. This translates into CASSQIGGAGVIYEQYF.